A single sample is the source of the 27 T cell receptor beta chains below, sequenced in a study of beta chain features in type 1 diabetes. Findings and limits, study-wide: The study found moderately but significantly shorter TCRB CDR3s in all four CD4+ subsets of Type 1 diabetes patients.

Antigen specificity for these receptors is unknown. Sequenced material consisted of expressed TCRB transcripts (all of the isolated RNA was reverse transcribed). Repertoires were generated with immunoSEQ multiplex PCR, while TCRdb's copy carries only in-frame clones and drops some. The data show some 150,000 clones, around 9% seen once. The sample consisted of central memory CD4+ T cells from blood. These receptors all come from a woman under 40 with type 1 diabetes.

This clone was found a few times. The J gene is TRBJ2-7, the V gene TRBV7-2; 11 bases are a match to TRBD2. CDR3 length: 17 residues. The germline gives CDR1 SGHTA, CDR2 FQGNSA. V was clipped by 5 bases and J by 0 bases; unmatched bases: 9. The CDR3 sequence is CASSQGLAEAFSYEQYF. The DNA for the CDR3 is TGTGCCAGCAGCCAGGGACTAGCGGAAGCGTTCTCCTACGAGCAGTACTTC.

This clone was found a few times. The rearrangement joins TRBV7-3 to TRBJ2-3; D is undetermined. The CDR3 has 15 amino acids. Per germline, CDR1 SGHTA and CDR2 FQGTGA. With 1 base removed from V and 6 bases from J, the gap between germline ends came to 14 bases. CDR3 region: CASSLSTAPGDTQYF. CDR3 DNA: TGTGCCAGCAGCTTAAGCACAGCCCCTGGGGATACGCAGTATTTT.

CDR3 sequence (DNA): TGCGCCAGCAGCCAAGATGTTGACAGGGGGCGTTCGGTTGAGACCCAGTACTTC. Its translation is CASSQDVDRGRSVETQYF. The gene calls are TRBV4-1 and TRBJ2-5, with 10 bases lining up with TRBD1. Germline CDR1 is MGHRA and CDR2 is YSYEKL. The CDR3 is 18 amino acids. J gave up 5 bases and V 0 bases, and 12 bases lay outside the gene matches.

This clone turned up a few times. This sequence joins TRBV28 and TRBJ2-3, with D possibly being TRBD2 (5 bases). CDR1 is MDHEN and CDR2 is SYDVKM in the germline V gene. V shed 4 bases and J shed 0 bases, with 17 bases lying between them. The length of the CDR3 is 17 residues. The CDR3 region has the DNA TGTGCCAGCAGTTCCCCCTATAAAGGCGGGAGCACAGATACGCAGTATTTT. As protein: CASSSPYKGGSTDTQYF.

The chain uses TRBV6-5 and TRBJ2-7; D might be TRBD2 (5 bases). Per the germline V gene, CDR1 is MNHEY and CDR2 is SVGAGI. This CDR3 contains 15 residues. V lost 0 bases and J 2 bases, leaving 11 bases between the germline ends. Here the CDR3 reads CASSYSKVGTYEQYF. CDR3 DNA sequence: TGTGCCAGCAGTTACTCGAAGGTCGGGACCTACGAGCAGTACTTC.

The CDR3 is CASSPAGRSLMNTEAFF. In DNA form, the CDR3 reads TGTGCCAGCAGCCCAGCTGGGCGCAGCCTTATGAACACTGAAGCTTTCTTT. The gene calls are TRBV5-4 and TRBJ1-1; D gene ambiguous. The CDR3 loop spans 17 amino acids. The V and J ends lost 4 bases and 0 bases respectively, with 19 bases between them. The germline CDR1 and CDR2 sequences are SGHNT and YYREEE (reference sequence).

Details on this clone: The same CDR3 is also encoded by other DNA sequences in this sample. The chain combines TRBV14 with TRBJ1-2; 8 bases are a match to TRBD1. V was pared by 1 base and J by 7 bases, with 5 bases of the junction left unmatched. Germline V lookup: CDR1 SGHDN, CDR2 FVKESK. The length of the CDR3 is 14 residues. This CDR3 reads CASSQAGTGAGYTF. In DNA form, the CDR3 reads TGTGCCAGCAGCCAAGCAGGGACAGGCGCTGGCTACACCTTC.

This clone was picked up a small number of times. The rearrangement joins TRBV6-5 to TRBJ2-7, with a weak D call TRBD1 (6 bases). V lost 5 bases, J lost 2 bases, and 13 bases lay in between. This CDR3 has 14 residues. CDR1 is MNHEY, CDR2 SVGAGI, per germline. CDR3 nucleotide sequence: TGTGCCAGCAGTGTACCAGGGGCTACCTACGAGCAGTACTTC. Amino acid sequence: CASSVPGATYEQYF.

The chain employs TRBV6-5 and TRBJ2-7; maybe TRBD1 (5 bases). The CDR3 covers 14 residues. The V gene lost 2 bases and the J gene lost 1 base, with 9 bases spanning the gap. Looked up from germline, CDR1 is MNHEY and CDR2 is SVGAGI. The CDR3 reads CASSYDDSSYEQYF. In DNA, the CDR3 is TGTGCCAGCAGTTACGATGACAGTTCCTACGAGCAGTACTTC.

V usage is TRBV5-1 and J usage is TRBJ2-2; the D gene is possibly TRBD1 (5 bases). Germline V gene lookup returns CDR1 SGHRS and CDR2 YFSETQ. Deletions cut 2 bases from V and 3 bases from J, with 5 bases between. The CDR3 is 13 residues long. CDR3 bases: TGCGCCAGCAGCTTACAGGACACCGGGGAGCTGTTTTTT. Translation: CASSLQDTGELFF.

The chain couples TRBV7-2 to TRBJ2-7; no clear D. Germline CDR1 reads SGHTA; CDR2 reads FQGNSA. CDR3 size: 14 residues. The ends were cut back, 4 bases at V and 1 base at J, with 11 bases in the middle. This chain's CDR3 is CASSSHEFSYEQYF. DNA of the CDR3: TGTGCCAGCAGCTCCCACGAGTTTTCCTACGAGCAGTACTTC.

For this clone: An end of the junction does not agree with germline; a read error may underlie this. The chain joins TRBV2 to TRBJ2-7; TRBD2 matches 9 bases. Looked up from germline, CDR1 is SNHLY and CDR2 is FYNNEI. The CDR3 sequence is 15 residues long. CDR3 protein: CASSVSGTSSHEQYF. CDR3 bases: TGTGCCAGCAGTGTTTCCGGGACTAGCTCCCACGAGCAGTACTTC.

The chain has TRBV28 and TRBJ1-1, with 7 bases fitting TRBD1. Trimming cost V 11 bases and J 1 base; bases outside gene matches: 13. The CDR3 is 15 residues long. CDR1 and CDR2 (germline): MDHEN, SYDVKM. The CDR3 loop reads CAGTTTGTENTEAFF. CDR3 bases: TGTGCCGGGACGACTACCGGGACAGAGAACACTGAAGCTTTCTTT.

The rearrangement joins TRBV2 to TRBJ2-4, with no clear D. Germline CDR1 is SNHLY and CDR2 is FYNNEI. V was clipped by 8 bases and J by 1 base, with 9 bases between them. This CDR3 spans 13 amino acids. CDR3: CASLELAKNIQYF. CDR3 nucleotides: TGTGCCAGCTTGGAGTTGGCCAAAAACATTCAGTACTTC.

This clone was picked up a small number of times. V gene TRBV27 combines with J gene TRBJ2-1; TRBD2 might be the D (5 bases). From germline, CDR1 is MNHEY and CDR2 SMNVEV (reference sequence). The V gene lost 5 bases and the J gene lost 0 bases, with 17 bases spanning the gap. This CDR3 contains 17 residues. The CDR3 DNA reads as TGTGCCAGCAGTCCCTCATTAGCGAAAAGCTCCTACAATGAGCAGTTCTTC. Translating gives CASSPSLAKSSYNEQFF.

This clone was counted between two and nine times. The rearrangement joins TRBV5-1 to TRBJ1-5; 7 bases line up with TRBD1. Germline-derived CDR1 and CDR2 are SGHRS and YFSETQ. The CDR3 runs to 13 residues. Germline trimming cut 4 bases from V and 7 bases from J; bases unmatched to any gene: 5. The CDR3 region is CASSVGTEQPQHF. The CDR3 nucleotides are TGCGCCAGCAGCGTCGGGACAGAACAGCCCCAGCATTTT.

CDR3 in amino acids: CASSIQTAAKNIQYF. The CDR3 DNA reads TGTGCCAGTAGTATCCAGACTGCGGCCAAAAACATTCAGTACTTC. J is TRBJ2-4 and V is TRBV19; D uncertain. The V and J ends lost 3 bases and 1 base respectively, with 10 bases between them. The germline V gene encodes CDR1 LNHDA and CDR2 SQIVND (reference sequence). CDR3 length equals 15 residues.

This clone was seen at least ten times. This chain uses TRBV28 with TRBJ1-1; 12 bases align to TRBD1. The CDR3 spans 16 residues. With 5 bases clipped from V and 4 bases from J, the junction kept 8 bases outside the gene matches. Germline V gene data show CDR1 as MDHEN and CDR2 as SYDVKM. The CDR3 DNA follows: TGTGCCAGCAGTACTGCGGGACAGGGGGCGAGCACTGAAGCTTTCTTT. Encoded protein: CASSTAGQGASTEAFF.

This chain links TRBV4-1 with TRBJ2-7; D unclear. Germline lookup yields CDR1 MGHRA and CDR2 YSYEKL. The V gene lost 0 bases and the J gene lost 2 bases, with 11 bases spanning the gap. This CDR3 is built from 15 residues. Here the CDR3 reads CASSQDSAGTYEQYF. In nucleotides, the CDR3 is TGCGCCAGCAGCCAAGACTCAGCAGGAACCTACGAGCAGTACTTC.

The chain links TRBV10-2 to TRBJ2-3; D perhaps matches TRBD2 (5 bases). Germline lookup yields CDR1 WSHSY and CDR2 SAAADI. This CDR3 region has 14 residues. The V end lost 7 bases, the J end lost 5 bases, and 16 bases lay between the germline ends. The chain's CDR3 is CASISGLWGDTQYF. In DNA, the CDR3 is TGCGCCAGCATAAGTGGACTCTGGGGAGATACGCAGTATTTT.

This chain uses TRBV29-1 with TRBJ1-2; D gene uncertain. CDR1 and CDR2 (germline): SQVTM, ANQGSEA. The CDR3 consists of 13 residues. Trimming took off 0 bases at V and 8 bases at J, with 13 bases between the two ends. The CDR3 protein is CSVEDSGKEGYTF. The CDR3, as DNA: TGCAGCGTTGAAGATTCCGGGAAGGAGGGCTACACCTTC.

The table lists this clone with a few counts. The CDR3 nucleotides read TGTGCCAGCAGCTTGATAAATGAGCAGTTCTTC. This gives the protein CASSLINEQFF. The chain recombines TRBV5-6 with TRBJ2-1, with D unresolved. This CDR3 is 11 amino acids long. V was shortened by 1 base and J by 7 bases, with 3 bases between the two germline ends. Germline CDR1 SGHDT, CDR2 YYEEEE.

This clone came up a few times. The same CDR3 can be traced to other DNA sequences in this sample. The chain has TRBV5-4 and TRBJ2-1, with D possibly matching TRBD2 (6 bases). Trimming left V 1 base short and J 3 bases short, with 11 bases between. This CDR3 contains 15 residues. Germline V lookup: CDR1 SGHNT, CDR2 YYREEE (reference sequence). CDR3 nucleotide sequence: TGTGCCAGCAGCTTGACGGGGGATAGCTACAATGAGCAGTTCTTC. This encodes CASSLTGDSYNEQFF.

CDR3 region: CASTNQGFHEQYF. The CDR3 region has the DNA TGTGCCAGCACCAATCAGGGGTTCCACGAGCAGTACTTC. The gene calls are TRBV6-6 and TRBJ2-7, with D perhaps matching TRBD1 (6 bases). The germline V gene encodes CDR1 MNHNY and CDR2 SVGAGI (reference sequence). The CDR3 totals 13 residues. V shed 7 bases and J shed 5 bases, with 15 bases lying between them.

This clone was seen a few times. The V call is TRBV19, the J call TRBJ2-5, with 12 bases matching TRBD2. The CDR3 has 17 amino acids. V dropped 5 bases and J dropped 4; count of bases not matched to a gene: 11. Per the germline V gene, CDR1 is LNHDA and CDR2 is SQIVND (reference sequence). Here the CDR3 DNA reads TGTGCCAGTAGTTGGCTAGCGGGAGGGAGAGGAGGAGAGACCCAGTACTTC. Amino acid sequence: CASSWLAGGRGGETQYF.

J is TRBJ2-2 and V is TRBV19; D gene uncertain. From germline, CDR1 is LNHDA and CDR2 SQIVND (reference sequence). The CDR3 covers 10 residues. The chain's CDR3 is CPCVTGELFF. CDR3 sequence (DNA): TGTCCATGCGTGACCGGGGAGCTGTTTTTT.

This clone has a handful of counts. The chain carries TRBV28 and TRBJ1-5; D call uncertain. This CDR3 comprises 13 residues. Trimming shortened V by 1 base and J by 4 bases, and 5 bases separated the two germline ends. CDR1 and CDR2 (germline): MDHEN, SYDVKM. CDR3 nucleotide sequence: TGTGCCAGCAGTTTATACGGGAATCAGCCCCAGCATTTT. As protein: CASSLYGNQPQHF.